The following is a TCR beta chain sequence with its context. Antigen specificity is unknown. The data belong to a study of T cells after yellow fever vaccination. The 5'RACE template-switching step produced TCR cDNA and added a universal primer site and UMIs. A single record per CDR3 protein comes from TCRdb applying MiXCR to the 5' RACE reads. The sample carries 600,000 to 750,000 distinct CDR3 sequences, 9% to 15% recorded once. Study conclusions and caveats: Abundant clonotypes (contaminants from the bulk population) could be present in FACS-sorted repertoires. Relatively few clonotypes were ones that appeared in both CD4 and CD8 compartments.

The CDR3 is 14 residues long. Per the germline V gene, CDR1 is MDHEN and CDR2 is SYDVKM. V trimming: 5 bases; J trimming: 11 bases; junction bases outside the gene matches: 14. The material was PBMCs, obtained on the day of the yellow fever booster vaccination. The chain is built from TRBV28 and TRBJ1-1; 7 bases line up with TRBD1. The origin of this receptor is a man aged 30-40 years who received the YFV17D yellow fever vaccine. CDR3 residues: CASSPPSAQGEAFF. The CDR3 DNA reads TGTGCCAGCAGTCCCCCCTCGGCGCAGGGGGAGGCTTTCTTT.